The clone carrying this T cell receptor beta chain showed up just once. Antigen unknown. The V and J ends lost 4 bases and 0 bases respectively, with 10 bases between them. Germline CDR1 reads SGHRS; CDR2 reads YFSETQ. The CDR3 runs to 15 residues. In nominal health when sampled, donors likely had unrecorded immune exposures nonetheless. The sample originates from a study of cytomegalovirus exposure and HLA in healthy donors. Study-wide findings and caveats: Several of the most significant clusters appeared, in a later analysis, to be linked to common viral pathogens. Presence/absence analyses took donor sequencing depth as roughly uniform.

The PCR had 60 Vbeta and 13 Jbeta primers. How the authors handled the data: An analysis performed later counted 70 million to 90 million unique TCR beta chains (roughly 11 million of them shared). Generated by immunoSEQ multiplex PCR, the TCRdb table keeps only in-frame clones and is missing some. From that table come the V and J calls and clone size; the DNA was used to work out D and trimming. The profile shows roughly 180,000 clones, 70% to 80% of them singletons. The source material was PBMCs. The chain couples TRBV5-1 to TRBJ1-4; D ambiguous. This receptor was obtained from a woman in her sixties or seventies in good health and CMV-seropositive. CDR3 DNA: TGCGCCAGCAGCCCAACGCGCGCAACTAATGAAAAACTGTTTTTT. Translating it yields CASSPTRATNEKLFF.